Listed here is a single TCR beta chain. Other nucleotide sequences from this sample produce the same CDR3. Original handling: Counts of nucleated cells, estimated from reference gene primer amplification, were obtained. The data were produced by immunoSEQ multiplex PCR, yet TCRdb's version contains in-frame clones alone and is incomplete. V, J and clone size reflect that table, while D and trimming were determined from the DNA. The sample includes some 260,000 clones, 70% to 90% of them seen just once. The CDR3 has 14 amino acids. V shed 4 bases, J shed 0 bases, and the junction held 2 bases outside the gene matches. Germline loops: CDR1 SGHVS, CDR2 FQNEAQ. These data belong to a study of blood T cell repertoires in COVID-19. Study summary: COVID-19 samples, acute and convalescent, were from the United States, Italy and Spain. The cDNA or gDNA used as material had been derived from T cells, B-cell-depleted T cells, or PBMCs.

Sequencing input: peripheral blood. The clonotype originates from a human donor in a cohort sampled during active COVID-19. V is TRBV7-8 and J is TRBJ1-1, with 7 bases lining up with TRBD1. This CDR3 reads CASSSGTVNTEAFF. For the CDR3, the DNA is TGTGCCAGCAGCTCAGGGACAGTGAACACTGAAGCTTTCTTT. Complete variable domain (other parts from reference TRBV7-8 and TRBJ1-1): GAGVSQSPRYKVAKRGQDVALRCDPISGHVSLFWYQQALGQGPEFLTYFQNEAQLDKSGLPSDRFFAERPEGSVSTLKIQRTQQEDSAVYLCASSSGTVNTEAFFGQGTRLTVV.